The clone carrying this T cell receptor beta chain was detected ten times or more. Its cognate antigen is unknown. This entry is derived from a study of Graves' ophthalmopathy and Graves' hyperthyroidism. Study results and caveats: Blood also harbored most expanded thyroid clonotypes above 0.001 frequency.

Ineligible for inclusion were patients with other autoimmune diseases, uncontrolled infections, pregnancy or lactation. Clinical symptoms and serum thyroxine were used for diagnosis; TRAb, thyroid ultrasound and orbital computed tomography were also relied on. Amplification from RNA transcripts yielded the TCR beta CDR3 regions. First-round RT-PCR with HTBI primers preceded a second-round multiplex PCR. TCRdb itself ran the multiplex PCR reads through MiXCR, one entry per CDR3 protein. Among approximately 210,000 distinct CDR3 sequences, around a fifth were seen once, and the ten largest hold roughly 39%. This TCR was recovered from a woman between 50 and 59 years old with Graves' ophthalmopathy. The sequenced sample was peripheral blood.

This chain's CDR3 is CASSLGQGVKTQYF. CDR3 bases: TGTGCCAGCAGCTTAGGACAGGGTGTAAAGACCCAGTACTTC. This chain uses TRBV11-2 with TRBJ2-5, with 7 bases identical to TRBD1. V shed 1 base and J 6 bases; nucleotides not matched to a gene: 5. The CDR3 covers 14 residues. Germline V gives CDR1 SGHAT, CDR2 FQNNGV.